This T cell receptor beta chain came from a study of T-cell reconstitution after alpha-beta-depleted transplantation in children. Trimming left V 6 bases short and J 5 bases short, with 22 bases between. The CDR3 spans 16 residues. The germline gives CDR1 WSHSY, CDR2 SAAADI. Unique molecular identifiers were used in preparing the TCRbeta library. TCRdb processed the PCR reads anew with MiXCR; each CDR3 protein has one entry. The sample consists of over 150,000 distinct CDR3 sequences, more than 14% of them appearing once. The chain couples TRBV10-2 to TRBJ2-5, with D perhaps matching TRBD1 (8 bases). The sequenced sample was PBMCs from the stem cell graft donor, obtained from the stem cell graft. The TCR was taken from a human donor who donated a stem cell graft to a child with acute lymphoblastic leukemia. The CDR3 DNA sequence: TGCGCCAGCAGCGTTCCGACAGGGGTGGGAGGGGAGACCCAGTACTTC. This translates into CASSVPTGVGGETQYF.